Described below is a single T cell receptor beta chain sequence and its context. As yet, its antigen is unknown. This CDR3 contains 12 residues. V lost 0 bases and J 10 bases, leaving 9 bases between the germline ends. CDR1 SGHDN and CDR2 FVKESK come from the germline V gene. All patients' tumors stained robustly positive for Merkel cell polyomavirus Large T antigen by immunohistochemistry. The sample is drawn from a study of tumor-infiltrating T cells and Merkel cell polyomavirus. Overall study: The T cells studied were KLL-specific CD8+ cells against Merkel polyomavirus.

Libraries were prepared by immunoSEQ multiplex PCR; TCRdb keeps only in-frame clonotypes and omits some of them. The sample lists about 930 clones, 85% to 90% occurring once. General study results and limits: A roughly 1.7-18% tumor fraction of KLL-specific T cells predicted better MCC-specific survival than 0-0.14%.

The chain combines TRBV14 with TRBJ1-2; D unresolved. Sequenced: lymph node tissue. The TCR comes from a woman in her seventies with Merkel cell carcinoma. CDR3 sequence: CASSQERNLYTF. CDR3 coding DNA: TGTGCCAGCAGCCAAGAGAGGAACCTCTACACCTTC.